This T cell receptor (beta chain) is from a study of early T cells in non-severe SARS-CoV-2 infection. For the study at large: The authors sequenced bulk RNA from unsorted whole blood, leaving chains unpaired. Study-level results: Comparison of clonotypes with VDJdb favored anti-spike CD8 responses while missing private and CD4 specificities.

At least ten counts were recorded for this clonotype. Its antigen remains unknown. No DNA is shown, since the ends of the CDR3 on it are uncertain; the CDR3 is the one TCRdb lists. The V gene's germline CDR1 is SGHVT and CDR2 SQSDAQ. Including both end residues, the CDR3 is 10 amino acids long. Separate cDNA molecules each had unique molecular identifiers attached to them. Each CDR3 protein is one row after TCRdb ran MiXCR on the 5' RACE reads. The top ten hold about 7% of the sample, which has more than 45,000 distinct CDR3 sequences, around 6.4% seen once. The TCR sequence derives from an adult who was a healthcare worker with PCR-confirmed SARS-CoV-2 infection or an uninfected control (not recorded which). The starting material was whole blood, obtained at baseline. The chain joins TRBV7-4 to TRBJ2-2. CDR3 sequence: CASSPGSCFF.